The clone carrying this TCR beta chain was counted at least ten times. The antigen remains undetermined. These data come from a study of T-cell reconstitution after alpha-beta-depleted transplantation in children. Study-wide findings and caveats: Among T cells one year after transplant, newly produced cells accounted for most counts and diversity. Some patients showed high day-60 TCRbeta diversity, which derived from surviving recipient T cells and thymic progenitors. Roughly two months post-transplant, alpha-beta T cells reportedly originated from several hundred graft clones that had expanded.

For TCRbeta, the library was prepared with unique molecular identifiers. TCRdb recomputed calls from the PCR reads with MiXCR, one row per CDR3 protein. The data show 550,000 to 600,000 distinct CDR3 sequences, 23% seen once. CDR1 SQVTM and CDR2 ANQGSEA come from the germline V gene. Trimming cost V 6 bases and J 0 bases, with 15 bases left between them. CDR3 size: 15 residues. The chain is built from TRBV29-1 and TRBJ1-3; D remains ambiguous. This receptor was obtained from a boy younger than two who had a stem cell transplant for acute myeloid leukemia, so the T cells may come from the graft donor. Sequences were derived from PBMCs, mostly from graft donor cells, sampled 360 days after TCRalphabeta/CD19-depleted stem cell transplant. CDR3 amino acids: CSVASTHTSGNTIYF. In DNA form, the CDR3 reads TGCAGCGTCGCATCCACCCACACCTCTGGAAACACCATATATTTT.